Following are 32 T cell receptor beta chains from one sample sequenced in a study of cytomegalovirus exposure and HLA in healthy donors. 13 Jbeta primers and 60 Vbeta primers were used for the PCR. TCRdb's copy holds only in-frame clones and misses some; the assay was immunoSEQ multiplex PCR. The sample lists some 120,000 clones, around 80% occurring once. The sample was PBMCs. All receptors come from a female donor in good health and CMV-seronegative.

This chain links TRBV7-2 with TRBJ2-5; no reliable D call. Trimming removed 2 bases from V and 7 bases from J, with 8 bases in between. This CDR3 is 12 amino acids long. The germline V gene has CDR1 SGHTA and CDR2 FQGNSA. DNA for the CDR3: TGTGCCAGCAGCTTACGGTTTGCGACCCAGTACTTC. Protein product: CASSLRFATQYF.

This rearrangement joins TRBV5-4 to TRBJ1-1; TRBD1 matches at 8 bases. V was clipped by 3 bases and J by 3 bases; unmatched bases: 7. This CDR3 comprises 15 residues. Germline CDR1 SGHNT, CDR2 YYREEE (reference sequence). The chain's CDR3 is CASSWRQGADTEAFF. In DNA form, the CDR3 reads TGTGCCAGCAGCTGGAGGCAGGGGGCTGACACTGAAGCTTTCTTT.

This clone was observed once. V and J are TRBV10-1 and TRBJ2-1; 7 bases are a match to TRBD1. The ends lost 6 bases at V and 6 bases at J; junction bases unmatched: 5. The CDR3 is made up of 13 amino acids. CDR1 and CDR2 from the germline V gene are WNHNN and SYGVQD (reference sequence). CDR3 in amino acids: CASSRDSANEQFF. Here the CDR3 DNA reads TGCGCCAGCAGCCGGGACAGTGCCAATGAGCAGTTCTTC.

This chain links TRBV6-1 with TRBJ2-1; D remains ambiguous. Between the trimmed V and J ends, which lost 0 bases and 2 bases, there was a span of 8 bases. Germline V lookup: CDR1 MNHNS, CDR2 SASEGT. This CDR3 is built from 15 residues. CDR3 sequence: CASSEAQTPYNEQFF. CDR3 in DNA: TGTGCCAGCAGTGAAGCGCAGACTCCCTACAATGAGCAGTTCTTC.

DNA for the CDR3: TGTGCCAGCAGCTTGGGGATCAGGGGTACCCGCGAGCAGTACTTC. This gives the protein CASSLGIRGTREQYF. The chain recombines TRBV5-8 with TRBJ2-7, with a possible D match to TRBD1 (6 bases). The V and J ends lost 0 bases and 6 bases respectively, with 16 bases between them. The germline V gene has CDR1 SGHTS and CDR2 YDEGEE. The CDR3 is made up of 15 amino acids.

This rearrangement joins TRBV6-4 to TRBJ2-2, with D unclear. The CDR3 spans 15 residues. Trimming stripped 5 bases from V and 0 bases from J, with 10 bases between. The germline V gene has CDR1 MRHNA and CDR2 SNTAGT. CDR3 DNA: TGTGCCAGCAGTCGCGACACCACGAACACCGGGGAGCTGTTTTTT. Translating it yields CASSRDTTNTGELFF.

The genes are TRBV27 and TRBJ1-2; 7 positions match TRBD1. This CDR3 contains 14 residues. In germline, CDR1 is MNHEY, CDR2 SMNVEV (reference sequence). V lost 2 bases and J lost 8; bases outside the gene matches: 8. The CDR3 reads CASSLVPGGRGYTF. The CDR3 DNA sequence: TGTGCCAGCAGTTTAGTGCCAGGGGGTCGGGGCTACACCTTC.

The chain carries TRBV30 and TRBJ1-2; 9 nucleotides agree with TRBD1. V lost 3 bases to trimming and J lost 0 bases; unmatched junction nucleotides: 5. The CDR3 consists of 15 residues. CDR1 GTSNPN and CDR2 SVGIG come from the germline V gene (reference sequence). The CDR3 loop reads CAWSYRGRANYGYTF. In DNA, the CDR3 is TGTGCCTGGAGCTACAGGGGGCGGGCTAACTATGGCTACACCTTC. Using reference TRBV30 and TRBJ1-2 for the parts outside the CDR3, the full variable domain is SQTIHQWPATLVQPVGSPLSLECTVEGTSNPNLYWYRQAAGRGLQLLFYSVGIGQISSEVPQNLSASRPQDRQFILSSKKLLLSDSGFYLCAWSYRGRANYGYTFGSGTRLTVV.

V is TRBV15 and J is TRBJ2-7; D not resolved. The CDR3 spans 18 residues. Germline lookup yields CDR1 LNHNV and CDR2 YYDKDF (reference sequence). Trimming cost V 0 bases and J 2 bases, with 20 bases left between them. CDR3 bases: TGTGCCACCAGCAGAGATATCACGGCGGCCCTACGACCCTACGAGCAGTACTTC. It encodes CATSRDITAALRPYEQYF.

V usage is TRBV5-1 and J usage is TRBJ1-2; 8 nucleotides line up with TRBD1. The germline V gene encodes CDR1 SGHRS and CDR2 YFSETQ. J was trimmed by 7 bases and V by 4 bases; bases with no gene match: 9. The CDR3 sequence is 14 residues long. The CDR3 coding sequence is TGCGCCAGCAGCCCGGACAGGGTAAGGAGTGGCTACACCTTC. Its translation is CASSPDRVRSGYTF.

This rearrangement joins TRBV4-1 to TRBJ1-6; the D gene is possibly TRBD1 (5 bases). The V gene's germline CDR1 is MGHRA and CDR2 YSYEKL. The V end was cut by 1 base, the J end by 9 bases, with 16 bases between. The CDR3 consists of 16 residues. The CDR3 coding sequence is TGCGCCAGCAGCCAAGTCCCTGACAGAAGCCTTTCACCCCTCCACTTT. This codes for CASSQVPDRSLSPLHF.

The chain uses TRBV4-1 and TRBJ1-1, with 7 bases matching TRBD1. V was pared by 0 bases and J by 8 bases, with 3 bases of the junction left unmatched. This CDR3 spans 13 amino acids. Germline loops: CDR1 MGHRA, CDR2 YSYEKL. CDR3 nucleotide sequence: TGCGCCAGCAGCCAAGAAGGGGACAGAGAAGCTTTCTTT. This translates into CASSQEGDREAFF.

The gene calls are TRBV5-4 and TRBJ1-1, with D uncertain. The CDR3 totals 14 residues. Germline V CDR1 and CDR2: SGHNT, YYREEE (reference sequence). V gave up 5 bases and J gave up 5 bases, with 16 bases separating them. The chain's CDR3 is CASRDPGGGTEAFF. In DNA form, the CDR3 reads TGTGCCAGCAGGGATCCAGGAGGAGGAACTGAAGCTTTCTTT.

The chain joins TRBV9 to TRBJ2-1; 12 bases are a match to TRBD2. Germline V gene lookup returns CDR1 SGDLS and CDR2 YYNGEE. This CDR3 has 16 residues. The V gene end was trimmed by 3 bases and the J gene end by 6 bases; junction bases not matched to a gene: 7. In DNA form, the CDR3 reads TGTGCCAGCAGCGAACTAGCGGGAGGAGTGTCCAATGAGCAGTTCTTC. Translated: CASSELAGGVSNEQFF. The variable domain in full, completed from reference TRBV9 and TRBJ2-1, reads DSGVTQTPKHLITATGQRVTLRCSPRSGDLSVYWYQQSLDQGLQFLIQYYNGEERAKGNILERFSAQQFPDLHSELNLSSLELGDSALYFCASSELAGGVSNEQFFGPGTRLTVL.

The chain carries TRBV28 and TRBJ1-5; D unresolved. CDR1 is MDHEN and CDR2 is SYDVKM in the germline V gene. The CDR3 spans 14 residues. Trimming removed 3 bases at V and 5 bases at J, with 11 bases between. The CDR3 protein is CASSLREYYQPQHF. The CDR3 nucleotides read TGTGCCAGCAGTTTGCGGGAATACTATCAGCCCCAGCATTTT.

The chain has TRBV5-4 and TRBJ2-2, with 7 bases fitting TRBD1. V dropped 2 bases and J dropped 2; count of bases not matched to a gene: 3. This CDR3 has 15 residues. CDR1 is SGHNT, CDR2 YYREEE, per germline (reference sequence). CDR3 protein: CASSFRDRNTGELFF. The CDR3 DNA reads TGTGCCAGCAGCTTCCGGGACAGAAACACCGGGGAGCTGTTTTTT.

The rearrangement uses TRBV7-8 and TRBJ2-1; maybe TRBD1 (6 bases). There are 14 residues in the CDR3. Germline V gene sequence: CDR1 SGHVS, CDR2 FQNEAQ. V was trimmed by 5 bases and J by 14 bases, leaving 22 bases between them. The CDR3 loop reads CASSPSARGLGEFF. In DNA form, the CDR3 reads TGTGCCAGCAGCCCCTCCGCCAGGGGCCTGGGGGAGTTCTTC.

The chain couples TRBV28 to TRBJ2-5, with 7 nucleotides matching TRBD2. CDR1 is MDHEN, CDR2 SYDVKM, per germline. V trimming: 6 bases; J trimming: 4 bases; junction bases outside the gene matches: 5. This CDR3 region has 13 residues. The CDR3 loop is CASSDPGGETQYF. For the CDR3, the DNA is TGTGCCAGCAGCGACCCGGGGGGAGAGACCCAGTACTTC.

This chain connects TRBV2 to TRBJ1-6; 7 bases match TRBD1. The V segment lost 11 bases and the J segment 8 bases; nucleotides outside the gene matches: 9. Germline V gene sequence: CDR1 SNHLY, CDR2 FYNNEI. This CDR3 has 13 residues. CDR3 nucleotides: TGTGCCGGAAGAAGGGGGCAGGATTCACCCCTCCACTTT. Translated: CAGRRGQDSPLHF.

V usage is TRBV11-2 and J usage is TRBJ1-1; D gene ambiguous. The V end was cut by 5 bases, the J end by 3 bases, with 7 bases between. This CDR3 has 12 amino acids. Germline V CDR1 and CDR2: SGHAT, FQNNGV. CDR3 in amino acids: CASSITDTEAFF. CDR3 DNA sequence: TGTGCCAGCAGCATCACAGACACTGAAGCTTTCTTT.

The V and J genes are TRBV5-6 and TRBJ1-1, with TRBD1 matching 7 bases. Germline trimming cut 0 bases from V and 8 bases from J; bases unmatched to any gene: 7. CDR3 size: 14 residues. Germline CDR1 and CDR2: SGHDT and YYEEEE. The CDR3 DNA sequence: TGTGCCAGCAGCTTGGAGGGGTGGGACAGAGAAGCTTTCTTT. It codes for CASSLEGWDREAFF.

The CDR3: CASSFSTRTVEQYF. The CDR3 DNA follows: TGTGCCAGCAGCTTCTCTACCCGAACAGTCGAGCAGTACTTC. This chain links TRBV5-6 with TRBJ2-7; D call uncertain. This CDR3 is 14 amino acids long. Trimming left V 2 bases short and J 6 bases short, with 15 bases between. Germline V gene sequence: CDR1 SGHDT, CDR2 YYEEEE.

The chain uses TRBV19 and TRBJ2-2, with 8 positions matching TRBD1. V lost 9 bases to trimming and J lost 7 bases; unmatched junction nucleotides: 10. Germline CDR1 LNHDA, CDR2 SQIVND (reference sequence). The CDR3 is 14 residues long. The CDR3 protein is CASLQGAGDGELFF. CDR3 coding DNA: TGTGCCAGCCTTCAGGGGGCTGGTGACGGGGAGCTGTTTTTT.

V and J are TRBV11-2 and TRBJ2-1; D remains ambiguous. Germline V gene lookup returns CDR1 SGHAT and CDR2 FQNNGV. V was shortened by 2 bases and J by 4 bases, with 9 bases between the two germline ends. CDR3 length equals 14 residues. CDR3 coding DNA: TGTGCCAGCAGCTTAAGTGACTCATACAATGAGCAGTTCTTC. This encodes CASSLSDSYNEQFF.

The chain couples TRBV5-8 to TRBJ2-2, with D perhaps TRBD1 (7 bases). This CDR3 is 17 amino acids long. Looked up from germline, CDR1 is SGHTS and CDR2 is YDEGEE. Trimming removed 4 bases from V and 3 bases from J, with 19 bases in between. The CDR3 here is CASSPPGGRGDTGELFF. DNA for the CDR3: TGTGCCAGCAGCCCGCCCGGCGGCAGGGGGGACACCGGGGAGCTGTTTTTT.

V usage is TRBV7-2 and J usage is TRBJ2-1; D might be TRBD2 (6 bases). Trimming removed 4 bases from V and 1 base from J, with 8 bases in between. The germline V gene encodes CDR1 SGHTA and CDR2 FQGNSA. This CDR3 spans 14 amino acids. CDR3 sequence (DNA): TGTGCCAGCAGCTCGGGGACTTCCTACAATGAGCAGTTCTTC. Translating gives CASSSGTSYNEQFF.

The chain employs TRBV5-6 and TRBJ1-6; D gene uncertain. The CDR3 has 12 amino acids. The V gene lost 2 bases and the J gene lost 10 bases, with 7 bases spanning the gap. The germline CDR1 and CDR2 sequences are SGHDT and YYEEEE. The CDR3 region has the DNA TGTGCCAGCAGCTTCCGGGAATCACCCCTCCACTTT. It translates to CASSFRESPLHF. Based on the CDR3 plus reference TRBV5-6 and TRBJ1-6, the full variable domain is DAGVTQSPTHLIKTRGQQVTLRCSPKSGHDTVSWYQQALGQGPQFIFQYYEEEERQRGNFPDRFSGHQFPNYSSELNVNALLLGDSALYLCASSFRESPLHFGNGTRLTVT.

This sequence joins TRBV18 and TRBJ2-5, with D perhaps TRBD1 (5 bases). Germline lookup yields CDR1 KGHSH and CDR2 LQKENI. Deletions cut 5 bases from V and 0 bases from J, with 7 bases between. This CDR3 has 13 residues. CDR3 sequence reads: CASSIRDQETQYF. DNA of the CDR3: TGTGCCAGCTCAATCAGGGACCAAGAGACCCAGTACTTC.

This clone was observed a handful of times. The rearrangement uses TRBV13 and TRBJ2-1; the D gene is possibly TRBD1 (5 bases). Germline V CDR1 and CDR2: PRHDT, FYEKMQ (reference sequence). V shed 4 bases and J shed 2 bases, with 12 bases lying between them. The length of the CDR3 is 15 residues. The CDR3 protein is CASSSTGPTYNEQFF. Written as DNA, the CDR3 is TGTGCCAGCAGCTCTACAGGCCCGACCTACAATGAGCAGTTCTTC.

V is TRBV9 and J is TRBJ2-7; 8 nucleotides agree with TRBD2. This CDR3 is 16 amino acids long. The V gene's germline CDR1 is SGDLS and CDR2 YYNGEE. V shed 2 bases, J shed 3 bases, and the junction held 10 bases outside the gene matches. The CDR3 protein is CASSVADSGSLYEQYF. In nucleotides, the CDR3 is TGTGCCAGCAGCGTGGCTGACAGCGGGAGTCTCTACGAGCAGTACTTC.

The chain couples TRBV29-1 to TRBJ2-3; 9 nucleotides agree with TRBD2. From germline, CDR1 is SQVTM and CDR2 ANQGSEA. V gave up 6 bases and J gave up 4 bases; unmatched junction bases: 2. This CDR3 has 12 residues. CDR3 DNA sequence: TGCAGCGTGCGGGGGGGGGCAGATACGCAGTATTTT. It specifies CSVRGGADTQYF.

The chain couples TRBV4-1 to TRBJ2-3, with TRBD2 identical over 10 bases. The CDR3 has 16 amino acids. The germline gives CDR1 MGHRA, CDR2 YSYEKL. With 4 bases clipped from V and 5 bases from J, the junction kept 9 bases outside the gene matches. The DNA for the CDR3 is TGCGCCAGCAGCCCAGTTCAGCGGGAGGGCCGAGATACGCAGTATTTT. It encodes CASSPVQREGRDTQYF.